This TCR beta chain derives from a study of response to subunit inactivated influenza vaccine. Germline V gene lookup returns CDR1 SGHRS and CDR2 YFSETQ. Germline trimming cut 0 bases from V and 6 bases from J; bases unmatched to any gene: 6. The CDR3 runs to 14 residues. Study-level findings and limits: It was the authors' suggestion that each seasonal influenza vaccination recruits few new T cells.

Each CDR3 protein is one row after TCRdb ran MiXCR on the RT-PCR reads. The sample has hundreds of thousands of distinct CDR3 sequences; approximately 24% are singletons. This clonotype was observed many times. Its specificity is unknown. The V and J genes are TRBV5-1 and TRBJ2-7, with TRBD1 identical over 7 bases. The material was CD4+ T cells sorted from PBMCs, obtained 4 to 6 days after vaccination. This TCR came from a man between 50 and 59 years old who received an inactivated influenza vaccine. This chain's CDR3 is CASSLGQGLGEQYF. Written as DNA, the CDR3 is TGCGCCAGCAGCTTGGGACAGGGTTTGGGCGAGCAGTACTTC. Drawing the rest from reference TRBV5-1 and TRBJ2-7, the complete variable domain is KAGVTQTPRYLIKTRGQQVTLSCSPISGHRSVSWYQQTPGQGLQFLFEYFSETQRNKGNFPGRFSGRQFSNSRSEMNVSTLELGDSALYLCASSLGQGLGEQYFGPGTRLTVT.